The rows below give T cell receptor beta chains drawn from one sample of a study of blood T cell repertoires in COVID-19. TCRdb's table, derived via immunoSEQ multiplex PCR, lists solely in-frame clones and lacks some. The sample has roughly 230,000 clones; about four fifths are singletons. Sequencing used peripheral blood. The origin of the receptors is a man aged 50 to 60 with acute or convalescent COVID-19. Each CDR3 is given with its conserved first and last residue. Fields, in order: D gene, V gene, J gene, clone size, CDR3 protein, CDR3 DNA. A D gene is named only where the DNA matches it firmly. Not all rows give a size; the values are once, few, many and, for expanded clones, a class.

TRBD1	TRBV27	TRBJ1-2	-	CASTRGTGTFGYGYTF	TGTGCCAGCACCCGCGGGACAGGGACCTTTGGCTATGGCTACACCTTC
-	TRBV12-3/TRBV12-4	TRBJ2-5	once	CASSLLSEETQYF	TGTGCCAGCAGTTTATTGTCGGAAGAGACCCAGTACTTC
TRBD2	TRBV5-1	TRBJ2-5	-	CASSPRSGGVETQYF	TGCGCCAGCAGCCCTCGATCGGGGGGGGTCGAGACCCAGTACTTC
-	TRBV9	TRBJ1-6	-	CASSVEARTPKPLHF	TGTGCCAGCAGCGTAGAAGCTAGGACACCCAAACCCCTCCACTTT
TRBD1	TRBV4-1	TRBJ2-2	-	CASSQADRGDTGELFF	TGCGCCAGCAGCCAAGCAGACAGGGGGGACACCGGGGAGCTGTTTTTT
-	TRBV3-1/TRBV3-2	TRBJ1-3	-	CASSQYDYGNTIYF	TGTGCCAGCAGCCAGTATGACTACGGAAACACCATATATTTT
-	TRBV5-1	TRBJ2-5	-	CASSFSRVAKQETQYF	TGCGCCAGCAGCTTTTCCCGGGTAGCGAAACAAGAGACCCAGTACTTC
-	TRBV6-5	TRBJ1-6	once	CASSYSTGYENSPLHF	TGTGCCAGCAGTTACTCAACAGGGTACGAGAATTCACCCCTCCACTTT
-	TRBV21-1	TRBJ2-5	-	CASSTTPTSGGFQETQYF	TGTGCCAGCAGCACAACCCCGACTAGCGGGGGTTTCCAAGAGACCCAGTACTTC
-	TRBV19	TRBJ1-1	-	CASSIQGSTEAFF	TGTGCCAGTAGTATTCAGGGGAGCACTGAAGCTTTCTTT
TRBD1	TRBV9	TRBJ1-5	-	CASPPWGQGGVYGNQPQHF	TGTGCCAGCCCCCCTTGGGGACAGGGGGGGGTTTATGGCAATCAGCCCCAGCATTTT
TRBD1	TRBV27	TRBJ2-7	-	CASSLKGAGGSYEQYF	TGTGCCAGCAGTTTAAAGGGGGCAGGGGGTTCGTACGAGCAGTACTTC
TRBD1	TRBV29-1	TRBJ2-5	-	CSAKNRGRVETQYF	TGCAGCGCCAAGAACAGGGGGCGGGTAGAGACCCAGTACTTC
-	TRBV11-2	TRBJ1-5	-	CASSQTVNRPQHF	TGTGCCAGCAGCCAGACAGTTAATCGGCCCCAGCATTTT
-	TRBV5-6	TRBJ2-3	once	CASSPGTDTQYF	TGTGCCAGCAGCCCGGGCACAGATACGCAGTATTTT
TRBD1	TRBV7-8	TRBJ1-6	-	CASSHQTGDYLPLHF	TGTGCCAGCAGCCACCAGACAGGGGACTATCTACCCCTCCACTTT
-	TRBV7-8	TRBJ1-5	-	CASSPRGAYSNQPQHF	TGTGCCAGCAGCCCCCGGGGGGCTTATAGCAATCAGCCCCAGCATTTT
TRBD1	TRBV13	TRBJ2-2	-	CASSLSGTAVTGELFF	TGTGCCAGCAGCCTATCTGGGACAGCCGTCACCGGGGAGCTGTTTTTT
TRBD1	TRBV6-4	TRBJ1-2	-	CASSGSDRVGGYTF	TGTGCCAGCAGTGGCTCTGACAGGGTCGGTGGCTACACCTTC
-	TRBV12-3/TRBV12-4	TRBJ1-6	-	CASRRGNSPLHF	TGTGCCAGCAGGAGAGGCAATTCACCCCTCCACTTT
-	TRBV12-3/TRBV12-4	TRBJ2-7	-	CASSYGGYEQYF	TGTGCCAGCAGTTATGGGGGGTACGAGCAGTACTTC
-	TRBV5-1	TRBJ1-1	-	CASSFTGVAEAFF	TGCGCCAGCAGCTTCACTGGAGTCGCTGAAGCTTTCTTT
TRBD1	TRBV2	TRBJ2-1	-	CASSEDRYNEQFF	TGTGCCAGCAGTGAGGACAGGTACAATGAGCAGTTCTTC
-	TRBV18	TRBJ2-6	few	CASSASSGANVLTF	TGTGCCAGCTCGGCCAGCTCTGGGGCCAACGTCCTGACTTTC
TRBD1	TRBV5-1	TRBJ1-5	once	CASSPMGQDQPQHF	TGCGCCAGCAGCCCGATGGGACAGGATCAGCCCCAGCATTTT
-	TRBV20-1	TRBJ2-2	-	CSARTVGELFF	TGCAGTGCTAGGACAGTTGGGGAGCTGTTTTTT
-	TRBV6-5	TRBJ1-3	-	CASRDMTGNTIYF	TGTGCCAGCAGGGACATGACTGGAAACACCATATATTTT
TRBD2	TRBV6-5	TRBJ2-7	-	CASKLYSSGGEEQYF	TGTGCCAGCAAGTTATATTCTAGCGGGGGGGAGGAGCAGTACTTC
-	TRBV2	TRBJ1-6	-	CASRGDNSPLHF	TGTGCCAGCAGGGGAGATAATTCACCCCTCCACTTT
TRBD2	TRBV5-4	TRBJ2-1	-	CASSWGLADNEQFF	TGTGCCAGCAGCTGGGGACTAGCTGACAATGAGCAGTTCTTC
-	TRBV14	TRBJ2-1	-	CASSQDLRGYNEQFF	TGTGCCAGCAGCCAAGATTTGAGAGGGTACAATGAGCAGTTCTTC
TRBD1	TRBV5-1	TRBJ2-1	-	CASSPQTGAVYEQFF	TGCGCCAGCAGCCCCCAGACAGGGGCGGTTTATGAGCAGTTCTTC
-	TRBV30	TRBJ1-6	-	CAWSVGATANSPLHF	TGTGCCTGGAGTGTAGGTGCGACAGCTAATTCACCCCTCCACTTT
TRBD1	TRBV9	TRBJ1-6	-	CASSDPQGEADNSPLHF	TGTGCCAGCAGCGACCCACAGGGGGAGGCCGATAATTCACCCCTCCACTTT
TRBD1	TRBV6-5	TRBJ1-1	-	CASSYLTGKGGTEAFF	TGTGCCAGCAGTTATTTGACAGGGAAGGGTGGCACTGAAGCTTTCTTT
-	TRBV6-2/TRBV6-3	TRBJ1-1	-	CASSLGWYTEAFF	TGTGCCAGCAGCCTCGGGTGGTACACTGAAGCTTTCTTT
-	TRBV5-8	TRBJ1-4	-	CASSLLGDGEKLFF	TGTGCCAGCAGCTTATTAGGGGATGGTGAAAAACTGTTTTTT
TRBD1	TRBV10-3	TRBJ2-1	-	CAICGTGIAVEQFF	TGTGCCATCTGCGGGACAGGGATTGCGGTTGAGCAGTTCTTC
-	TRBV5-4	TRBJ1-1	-	CASTRADKDYEAFF	TGTGCCAGCACAAGAGCAGACAAAGACTATGAAGCTTTCTTT
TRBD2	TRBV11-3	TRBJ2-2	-	CASSPPLAGETGELFF	TGTGCCAGCAGCCCCCCCCTAGCGGGAGAAACCGGGGAGCTGTTTTTT
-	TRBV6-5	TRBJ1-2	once	CASLPGRGGRYGYTF	TGTGCCAGCCTCCCTGGAAGGGGGGGCCGCTATGGCTACACCTTC
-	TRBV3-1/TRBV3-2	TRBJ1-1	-	CASSPQMNTEAFF	TGTGCCAGCAGCCCCCAAATGAACACTGAAGCTTTCTTT
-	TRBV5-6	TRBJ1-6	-	CASSLGSAGSYNSPLHF	TGTGCCAGCAGCTTGGGATCCGCAGGCTCCTATAATTCACCCCTCCACTTT
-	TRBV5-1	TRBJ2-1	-	CASSLAELGPVLNEQFF	TGCGCCAGCAGCTTGGCCGAGTTGGGCCCCGTCCTCAATGAGCAGTTCTTC
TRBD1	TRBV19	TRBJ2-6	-	CASSTRTGDSGANVLTF	TGTGCCAGTAGTACGAGGACAGGCGACTCTGGGGCCAACGTCCTGACTTTC
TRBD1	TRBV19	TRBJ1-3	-	CASGVRGFDSGNTIYF	TGTGCCAGTGGTGTCAGGGGGTTCGACTCTGGAAACACCATATATTTT
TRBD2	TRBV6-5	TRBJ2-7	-	CASTAGGAYEQYF	TGTGCCAGCACGGCGGGAGGGGCCTACGAGCAGTACTTC
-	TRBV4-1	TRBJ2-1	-	CASSQRSTRYNEQFF	TGCGCCAGCAGCCAGAGGTCTACCCGGTACAATGAGCAGTTCTTC
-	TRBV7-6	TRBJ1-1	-	CASSAARQSLNTEAFF	TGTGCCAGCAGCGCGGCGCGGCAGTCCCTGAACACTGAAGCTTTCTTT
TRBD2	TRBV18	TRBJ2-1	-	CASSPIAGGPHNEQFF	TGTGCCAGCTCACCCATAGCGGGAGGGCCCCATAATGAGCAGTTCTTC
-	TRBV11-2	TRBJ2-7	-	CASSTLSYEQYF	TGTGCCAGCAGCACCCTTAGCTACGAGCAGTACTTC
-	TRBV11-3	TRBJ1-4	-	CASSFGGASLSNEKLFF	TGTGCCAGCAGCTTCGGGGGGGCGAGCTTAAGTAATGAAAAACTGTTTTTT
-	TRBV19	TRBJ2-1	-	CASSIRGASSWSRDNEQFF	TGTGCCAGTAGTATCCGCGGGGCTTCGAGCTGGAGTAGGGACAATGAGCAGTTCTTC